This paragraph covers one T cell receptor (beta chain) sequence. Its antigen is undetermined. The data are from a study of T cells in narcolepsy. Profiled with immunoSEQ multiplex PCR; TCRdb holds only in-frame clones, not every one. The sample records about 43,000 clones, 88% being singletons. CDR3 length equals 14 residues. Germline V CDR1 and CDR2: MNHEY, SVGAGI. Trimming took off 5 bases at V and 3 bases at J, with 13 bases between the two ends. Study-level points and caveats: HCRT-specific and TRIB2-specific autoreactive clonotypes appeared among same-patient CSF and blood CD4+ clonotypes. Blood of same and different patients, but not healthy controls, reportedly held recurring autoreactive clonotypes.

The TCR originated in a human donor with narcolepsy. The chain uses TRBV6-5 and TRBJ1-1; possible D gene TRBD1, 6 bases. Sequenced material: CD45RA- memory CD4+ T cells from PBMCs. CDR3 loop: CASSHQQGYTEAFF. In DNA form, the CDR3 reads TGTGCCAGCAGTCACCAACAGGGTTACACTGAAGCTTTCTTT.